The source of this T cell receptor beta chain is a study of T cell repertoires in cytomegalovirus infection. Study-wide background: Carrying CMV and the relevant HLA type showed in public TCR beta signatures.

CDR3 length: 13 amino acids. In germline, CDR1 is SGHTA, CDR2 FQGTGA. V dropped 2 bases and J dropped 6 bases, with 7 bases sitting between them. Study-wide results and caveats: CMV carriers with the relevant HLA were identified by cumulative public TCR beta family frequency. The ex vivo response was dominated by HLA-C-restricted CMV-specific TCR beta clonotypes.

TCRdb re-derived calls from the reads in MiXCR, one entry per CDR3 protein. Of roughly 230,000 distinct CDR3 sequences listed, under 25% are singletons. This clonotype has ten or more counts. Its target is not known. The receptor was derived from a human donor in good health (CMV status not recorded). Some clones in this sample may be carry-over from other donors' samples. The sequencing input was CD8+ T cells from PBMCs. This sequence joins TRBV7-3 and TRBJ2-2; unclear D gene. The CDR3 DNA is TGTGCCAGCAGCTTAGATCTTCCCGGGGAGCTGTTTTTT. Amino acids: CASSLDLPGELFF.